The sequence of this T cell receptor (beta chain) was determined in a study of T-cell reconstitution after alpha-beta-depleted transplantation in children. The CDR3 spans 14 residues. Deletions cut 5 bases from V and 3 bases from J, with 13 bases between. Germline CDR1 DFQATT, CDR2 SNEGSKA (reference sequence). Construction of the TCRbeta library involved unique molecular identifiers. Using its own MiXCR run on the PCR reads, TCRdb lists one record per CDR3 protein. The sample has 400,000 to 500,000 distinct CDR3 sequences, approximately 10% seen once. V usage is TRBV20-1 and J usage is TRBJ1-4, with D unclear. This TCR derives from a human donor who donated a stem cell graft to a child with acute myeloid leukemia. This specimen was PBMCs from the stem cell graft donor, taken from the stem cell graft. CDR3 amino acids: CSAGRRGANEKLFF. CDR3 in DNA: TGCAGTGCTGGGCGCCGGGGAGCTAATGAAAAACTGTTTTTT.